The rows below give T cell receptor beta chains drawn from one sample of a study of CD8 T cells in ankylosing spondylitis. TCRdb called the 5' RACE reads again in MiXCR, with one record for every CDR3 protein. The sample holds about 350,000 distinct CDR3 sequences, 20% to 25% seen once. Specimen: blood, either unsorted or a sorted T cell fraction (not recorded which). Receptors originate from a male donor with ankylosing spondylitis or in good health (not recorded which). CDR3s include the opening cysteine and the closing phenylalanine or tryptophan. D genes are given only for firm matches. For some rows the clone size is stated as once, few or many, or as a class when expanded; others skip it.

V	J	size	D	CDR3	DNA
TRBV27	TRBJ2-5	few	-	CASSPDLGTLSGETQYF	TGTGCCAGCAGTCCCGACTTGGGGACCCTATCCGGGGAGACCCAGTACTTC
TRBV20-1	TRBJ1-1	few	-	CSAQAAAEFLNTEAFF	TGCAGTGCTCAAGCGGCGGCGGAGTTTTTGAACACTGAAGCTTTCTTT
TRBV29-1	TRBJ2-5	few	-	CSVEFPLEETQYF	TGCAGCGTTGAATTTCCTTTGGAAGAGACCCAGTACTTC
TRBV6-1	TRBJ2-3	many	TRBD1	CASSPTGSDTQYF	TGTGCCAGCAGTCCGACAGGGTCAGATACGCAGTATTTT
TRBV7-9	TRBJ2-1	-	TRBD2	CASSPLSGEVGQFF	TGTGCCAGCAGCCCGCTTAGCGGGGAGGTGGGGCAGTTCTTC
TRBV4-1	TRBJ2-5	-	-	CASSQEPGLGETQYF	TGCGCCAGCAGCCAAGAACCGGGGCTGGGAGAGACCCAGTACTTC
TRBV7-2	TRBJ2-6	few	TRBD2	CASSLVASGAISGANVLTF	TGTGCCAGCAGCTTAGTCGCCAGCGGGGCAATCTCTGGGGCCAACGTCCTGACTTTC
TRBV24-1	TRBJ2-2	few	-	CATSDPDRTGELFF	TGTGCCACCAGTGACCCCGACAGGACCGGGGAGCTGTTTTTT
TRBV14	TRBJ2-7	-	-	CASSQSRTSYEQYF	TGTGCCAGCAGCCAAAGCAGAACCTCCTACGAGCAGTACTTC
TRBV12-3/TRBV12-4	TRBJ2-1	once	TRBD2	CANSGGPIGEQFF	TGTGCCAACAGCGGGGGGCCAATTGGTGAGCAGTTCTTC
TRBV29-1	TRBJ2-2	few	-	CSVPAAWDTGELFF	TGCAGCGTTCCGGCCGCTTGGGACACCGGGGAGCTGTTTTTT
TRBV29-1	TRBJ2-7	many	-	CSVETGSSYEQYF	TGCAGCGTCGAAACAGGGTCCTCCTACGAGCAGTACTTC
TRBV29-1	TRBJ2-1	many	-	CSVPFYNEQFF	TGCAGCGTTCCTTTCTACAATGAGCAGTTCTTC
TRBV20-1	TRBJ1-2	-	-	CSARGAGDNYGYTF	TGCAGTGCCCGGGGGGCGGGGGATAACTATGGCTACACCTTC
TRBV2	TRBJ2-3	-	TRBD2	CASSSPRTSGGTDTQYF	TGTGCCAGCAGTTCCCCCCGGACTAGCGGGGGCACAGATACGCAGTATTTT
TRBV7-9	TRBJ2-7	-	TRBD2	CASTHSGTSGYEQYF	TGTGCCAGCACCCACAGTGGGACTAGCGGCTACGAGCAGTACTTC
TRBV20-1	TRBJ2-3	few	TRBD1	CSAEDREYTRTDTQYF	TGCAGTGCCGAAGACAGGGAATACACTAGGACAGATACGCAGTATTTT
TRBV20-1	TRBJ1-1	-	TRBD1	CSAEETGGDTEAFF	TGCAGTGCGGAGGAGACAGGGGGCGACACTGAAGCTTTCTTT
TRBV12-5	TRBJ2-7	-	TRBD2	CASGLVPPWRGISYEQYF	TGTGCTAGTGGTTTGGTACCCCCTTGGCGGGGGATCTCCTACGAGCAGTACTTC
TRBV29-1	TRBJ2-1	-	TRBD1	CSVVGTGMYNEQFF	TGCAGCGTTGTGGGGACAGGGATGTACAATGAGCAGTTCTTC
TRBV4-1	TRBJ2-7	-	-	CASSQDEGQRDEQYF	TGCGCCAGCAGCCAAGATGAGGGACAGCGGGACGAGCAGTACTTC
TRBV10-3	TRBJ2-1	few	-	CAIQPDSYNEQFF	TGTGCCATCCAACCGGACAGTTACAATGAGCAGTTCTTC
TRBV11-2	TRBJ2-3	-	TRBD2	CASSATFGGVTDTQYF	TGTGCCAGCAGCGCCACATTTGGGGGGGTCACAGATACGCAGTATTTT
TRBV12-3/TRBV12-4	TRBJ2-7	-	TRBD1	CASRTGQGQLEQYF	TGTGCCAGCAGGACGGGACAGGGCCAACTCGAGCAGTACTTC
TRBV18	TRBJ2-5	few	TRBD1	CASSSDRGRKETQYF	TGTGCCAGCTCATCAGACAGGGGGCGTAAAGAGACCCAGTACTTC
TRBV27	TRBJ2-1	few	TRBD1	CASSLSAPQGYNEQFF	TGTGCCAGCAGTTTATCGGCCCCACAGGGGTACAATGAGCAGTTCTTC
TRBV5-1	TRBJ2-1	few	TRBD2	CASSLYLAGVHEQFF	TGCGCCAGCAGCTTGTATCTAGCGGGGGTTCATGAGCAGTTCTTC
TRBV6-5	TRBJ1-2	few	-	CASSSGPMGGYTF	TGTGCCAGCAGCTCGGGCCCCATGGGAGGCTACACCTTC
TRBV4-1	TRBJ2-7	-	-	CASSQEGRTPYEQYF	TGCGCCAGCAGCCAAGAGGGGAGGACCCCATACGAGCAGTACTTC
TRBV12-3/TRBV12-4	TRBJ2-1	-	-	CASSPFIRSSYNEQFF	TGTGCCAGCAGCCCCTTCATCCGAAGCTCCTACAATGAGCAGTTCTTC